One and the same sample provided the 21 T cell receptor beta chains below, sequenced in a study of blood T cell repertoires in COVID-19. The protocol was immunoSEQ multiplex PCR, while the TCRdb copy is restricted to in-frame clones and leaves out a portion. Here the sample spans more than 35,000 clones, more than 70% being singletons. The specimen sequenced was peripheral blood. These TCRs come from a man aged 70-80 years with active COVID-19.

V and J are TRBV7-3 and TRBJ2-1; D is perhaps TRBD2 (6 bases). Germline V CDR1 and CDR2: SGHTA, FQGTGA. The germline V and J ends were trimmed by 2 bases and 1 base, with 6 bases remaining between them. This CDR3 has 14 residues. The CDR3 spells CASSLGGSYNEQFF. The CDR3 nucleotides are TGTGCCAGCAGCTTAGGGGGGTCCTACAATGAGCAGTTCTTC.

This chain joins TRBV6-5 and TRBJ2-7; 9 bases are shared with TRBD1. The CDR3 runs to 14 residues. Per germline, CDR1 MNHEY and CDR2 SVGAGI. Losses at the gene ends were 7 bases for V and 4 bases for J; bases not matched to a gene: 8. In DNA, the CDR3 is TGTGCCAGCACCTCACAGGGGGCTTTATACGAGCAGTACTTC. This gives the protein CASTSQGALYEQYF.

The chain carries TRBV3-1 (or the pseudogene TRBV3-2) and TRBJ2-3, with TRBD2 identical over 8 bases. The CDR3 covers 21 residues. The junction had 26 bases not matched to a gene; V was cut back by 5 bases and J by 4 bases. The germline V gene encodes CDR1 LGHDT and CDR2 YNNKEL (reference sequence). The CDR3 here is CASSVRSGFLAGKGGADTQYF. CDR3 in DNA: TGTGCCAGCAGCGTACGATCAGGGTTTCTAGCGGGCAAGGGTGGCGCAGATACGCAGTATTTT.

The chain carries TRBV4-1 and TRBJ2-1, with 12 positions matching TRBD2. V lost 2 bases and J lost 9; bases outside the gene matches: 11. This CDR3 spans 17 amino acids. Germline V gene data show CDR1 as MGHRA and CDR2 as YSYEKL. The CDR3 DNA is TGCGCCAGCAGCCAATACCCGGGACTAGCGGGCGAGAGTGAGCAGTTCTTC. Amino acids: CASSQYPGLAGESEQFF.

The gene calls are TRBV19 and TRBJ1-2; D not certain. With 5 bases removed from V and 0 bases from J, the gap between germline ends came to 10 bases. This CDR3 is built from 14 residues. Looked up from germline, CDR1 is LNHDA and CDR2 is SQIVND (reference sequence). The CDR3 reads CASSLGGTNYGYTF. The CDR3 DNA sequence: TGTGCCAGTAGTCTGGGAGGGACTAACTATGGCTACACCTTC.

CDR3 DNA sequence: TGTGCCAGCAGCTTAGACTACTCTGGAAACACCATATATTTT. It yields the protein CASSLDYSGNTIYF. The chain combines TRBV7-2 with TRBJ1-3, with D uncertain. Germline V gene sequence: CDR1 SGHTA, CDR2 FQGNSA. This CDR3 is 14 amino acids long. The germline V and J ends were trimmed by 1 base and 0 bases, with 4 bases remaining between them.

J is TRBJ2-7 and V is TRBV6-5; maybe TRBD1 (6 bases). The length of the CDR3 is 14 residues. Germline lookup yields CDR1 MNHEY and CDR2 SVGAGI. V lost 5 bases and J lost 3, with 14 bases in between. CDR3 region: CASSPLGADYEQYF. The CDR3 coding sequence is TGTGCCAGCAGTCCGCTGGGGGCGGACTACGAGCAGTACTTC.

The chain employs TRBV9 and TRBJ2-2, with TRBD2 matching 14 bases. Unmatched junction bases numbered 4, after V lost 3 bases and J lost 6 bases. The germline CDR1 and CDR2 sequences are SGDLS and YYNGEE. The CDR3 has 16 amino acids. The CDR3 sequence is CASSETSGRAPGELFF. The DNA of the CDR3 is TGTGCCAGCAGCGAGACTAGCGGGAGGGCCCCCGGGGAGCTGTTTTTT. Full variable domain (outside the CDR3, taken from reference TRBV9 and TRBJ2-2): DSGVTQTPKHLITATGQRVTLRCSPRSGDLSVYWYQQSLDQGLQFLIQYYNGEERAKGNILERFSAQQFPDLHSELNLSSLELGDSALYFCASSETSGRAPGELFFGEGSRLTVL.

The chain uses TRBV9 and TRBJ2-1, with 9 bases fitting TRBD1. Trimming took 3 bases from V and 3 from J; bases not matched to a gene: 10. Germline values: CDR1 SGDLS, CDR2 YYNGEE. The CDR3 extends over 17 amino acids. CDR3: CASSEHPGQGLYNEQFF. CDR3 bases: TGTGCCAGCAGCGAACACCCGGGACAGGGCCTCTACAATGAGCAGTTCTTC.

This clone appeared once. V usage is TRBV7-3 and J usage is TRBJ2-1, with a possible D match to TRBD1 (6 bases). V was trimmed by 5 bases and J by 9 bases, leaving 17 bases between them. This CDR3 is built from 14 residues. Germline CDR1 SGHTA, CDR2 FQGTGA. CDR3 amino acids: CASSPPTGSGEQFF. The CDR3, as DNA: TGTGCCAGCAGCCCTCCTACAGGGTCCGGTGAGCAGTTCTTC.

The rearrangement uses TRBV7-3 and TRBJ1-6; a weak D match, TRBD1 (6 bases). This CDR3 has 15 amino acids. Trimming stripped 2 bases from V and 7 bases from J, with 12 bases between. The V gene's germline CDR1 is SGHTA and CDR2 FQGTGA. As DNA, the CDR3 is TGTGCCAGCAGCTTATCGGGGGGGCGGAATTCACCCCTCCACTTT. This encodes CASSLSGGRNSPLHF.

This sequence joins TRBV24-1 and TRBJ2-2; 9 nucleotides line up with TRBD1. J lost 7 bases, V lost 5 bases, and 7 bases had no gene match. Germline V gene data show CDR1 as KGHDR and CDR2 as SFDVKD. This CDR3 has 15 amino acids. In DNA, the CDR3 is TGTGCCACCAGTGCTTGGGACAGGGAGGACGGGGAGCTGTTTTTT. Its translation: CATSAWDREDGELFF.

The rearrangement uses TRBV11-1 and TRBJ1-2; 8 bases align to TRBD1. The V gene's germline CDR1 is SGHAT and CDR2 FQDESV (reference sequence). The CDR3 length is 13 residues. With V trimmed by 5 bases and J by 2 bases, 1 base remained unmatched. The CDR3 spells CASSDRGNYGYTF. The DNA of the CDR3 is TGTGCCAGCAGCGACAGGGGCAACTATGGCTACACCTTC.

This chain links TRBV7-2 with TRBJ2-3; 10 nucleotides align to TRBD2. Germline-derived CDR1 and CDR2 are SGHTA and FQGNSA. This CDR3 region has 16 residues. V dropped 2 bases and J dropped 6; count of bases not matched to a gene: 8. In nucleotides, the CDR3 is TGTGCCAGCAGCTTACGGGTAGCGGGGGGCCGGGATACGCAGTATTTT. This translates into CASSLRVAGGRDTQYF.

The rearrangement joins TRBV7-9 to TRBJ1-1; a weak D match, TRBD1 (6 bases). Between the trimmed V and J ends, which lost 5 bases and 7 bases, there was a span of 17 bases. Per the germline V gene, CDR1 is SEHNR and CDR2 is FQNEAQ (reference sequence). The CDR3 contains 14 residues. CDR3 in DNA: TGTGCCAGCAGCCCCGAGGGGGGGGCGAGTGAAGCTTTCTTT. Encoded protein: CASSPEGGASEAFF.

This chain connects TRBV19 to TRBJ2-1; 7 positions agree with TRBD2. This CDR3 spans 15 amino acids. CDR1 and CDR2 from the germline V gene are LNHDA and SQIVND (reference sequence). J gave up 5 bases and V 5 bases, and 9 bases lay outside the gene matches. CDR3 nucleotide sequence: TGTGCCAGTAGTTACACCCAGCGGGAAAACAATGAGCAGTTCTTC. This codes for CASSYTQRENNEQFF.

Only a few counts were recorded for this clone. The chain recombines TRBV4-2 with TRBJ2-5, with 11 bases aligning to TRBD2. Germline CDR1 reads LGHNA; CDR2 reads YNFKEQ. The CDR3 runs 16 residues. J lost 1 base, V lost 1 base, and 2 bases had no gene match. This CDR3 reads CASSQGTSGFQETQYF. Here the CDR3 DNA reads TGTGCCAGCAGCCAAGGGACTAGCGGGTTCCAAGAGACCCAGTACTTC.

This clone was seen only a few times. V usage is TRBV7-8 and J usage is TRBJ2-7, with D uncertain. CDR1 and CDR2 (germline): SGHVS, FQNEAQ. The CDR3 runs 15 residues. V lost 3 bases, J lost 4 bases, and 16 bases lay in between. The CDR3 DNA reads as TGTGCCAGCAGCTTGACACCGGTCTTTCGGTACGAGCAGTACTTC. Translation gives CASSLTPVFRYEQYF.

This chain links TRBV28 with TRBJ1-5, with no clear D. This CDR3 has 14 residues. Per germline, CDR1 MDHEN and CDR2 SYDVKM. The V end was cut by 2 bases, the J end by 10 bases, with 15 bases between. The CDR3: CASSLGQSISPQHF. The CDR3 DNA is TGTGCCAGCAGTTTAGGGCAGAGTATCAGCCCCCAGCATTTT.

J is TRBJ2-7 and V is TRBV12-3 or TRBV12-4; weak D call: TRBD1 (6 bases). The CDR3 has 13 residues. V lost 7 bases and J 6 bases, leaving 16 bases between the germline ends. In DNA form, the CDR3 reads TGTGCCAGCACCCAGGGGTTAGCTGTCGAGCAGTACTTC. This encodes CASTQGLAVEQYF.

V is TRBV28 and J is TRBJ2-7, with 11 bases that match TRBD2. Germline CDR1 MDHEN, CDR2 SYDVKM. J was trimmed by 0 bases and V by 3 bases; bases with no gene match: 7. This CDR3 has 17 residues. The CDR3 sequence: CASSFGLAGVSSYEQYF. The DNA for the CDR3 is TGTGCCAGCAGTTTTGGACTAGCGGGTGTGAGCTCCTACGAGCAGTACTTC.